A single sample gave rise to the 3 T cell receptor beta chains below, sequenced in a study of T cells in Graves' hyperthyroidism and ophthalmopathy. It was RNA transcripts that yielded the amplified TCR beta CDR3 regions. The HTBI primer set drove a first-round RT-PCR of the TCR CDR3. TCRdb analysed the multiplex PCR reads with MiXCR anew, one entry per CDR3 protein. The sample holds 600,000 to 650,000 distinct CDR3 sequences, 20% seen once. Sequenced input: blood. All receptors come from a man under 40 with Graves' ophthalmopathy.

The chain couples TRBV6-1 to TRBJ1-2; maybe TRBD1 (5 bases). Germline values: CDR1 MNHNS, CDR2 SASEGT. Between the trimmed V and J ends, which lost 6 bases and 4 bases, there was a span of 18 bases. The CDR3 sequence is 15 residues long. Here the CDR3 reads CASRGPGRLFYGYTF. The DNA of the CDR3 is TGTGCCAGCAGGGGCCCGGGACGCCTGTTCTATGGCTACACCTTC.

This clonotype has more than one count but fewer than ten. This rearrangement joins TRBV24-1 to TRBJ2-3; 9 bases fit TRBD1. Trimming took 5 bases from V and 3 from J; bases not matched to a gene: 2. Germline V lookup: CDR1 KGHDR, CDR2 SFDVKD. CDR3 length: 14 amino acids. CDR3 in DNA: TGTGCCACCAGTGGGGGACAGGGTACAGATACGCAGTATTTT. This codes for CATSGGQGTDTQYF.

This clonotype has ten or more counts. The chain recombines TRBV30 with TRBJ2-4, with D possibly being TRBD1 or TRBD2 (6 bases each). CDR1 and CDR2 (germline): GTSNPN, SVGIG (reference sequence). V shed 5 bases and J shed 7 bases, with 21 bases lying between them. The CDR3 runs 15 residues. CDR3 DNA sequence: TGTGCCTGGTCCCAAGGGGGGCTTCGGAGTAACATTCAGTACTTC. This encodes CAWSQGGLRSNIQYF.